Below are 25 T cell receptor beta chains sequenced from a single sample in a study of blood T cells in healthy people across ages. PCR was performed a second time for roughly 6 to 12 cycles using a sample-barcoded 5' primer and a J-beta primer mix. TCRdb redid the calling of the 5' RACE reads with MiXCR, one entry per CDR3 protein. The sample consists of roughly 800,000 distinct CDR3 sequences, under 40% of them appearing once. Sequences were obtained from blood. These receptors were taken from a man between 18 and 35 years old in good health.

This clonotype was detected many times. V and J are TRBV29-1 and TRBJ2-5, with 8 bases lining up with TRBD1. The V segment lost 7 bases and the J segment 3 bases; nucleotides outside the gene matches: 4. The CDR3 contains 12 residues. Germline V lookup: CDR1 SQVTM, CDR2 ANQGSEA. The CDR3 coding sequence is TGCAGCGCTCCGACAGGGGAAGAGACCCAGTACTTC. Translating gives CSAPTGEETQYF. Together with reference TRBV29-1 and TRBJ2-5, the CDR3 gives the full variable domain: SAVISQKPSRDICQRGTSLTIQCQVDSQVTMMFWYRQQPGQSLTLIATANQGSEATYESGFVIDKFPISRPNLTFSTLTVSNMSPEDSSIYLCSAPTGEETQYFGPGTRLLVL.

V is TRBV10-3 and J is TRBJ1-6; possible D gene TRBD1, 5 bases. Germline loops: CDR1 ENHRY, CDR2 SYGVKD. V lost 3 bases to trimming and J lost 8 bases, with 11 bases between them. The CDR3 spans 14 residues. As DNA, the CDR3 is TGTGCCATCAGTGACCCCGGGGGAGATTCACCCCTCCACTTT. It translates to CAISDPGGDSPLHF.

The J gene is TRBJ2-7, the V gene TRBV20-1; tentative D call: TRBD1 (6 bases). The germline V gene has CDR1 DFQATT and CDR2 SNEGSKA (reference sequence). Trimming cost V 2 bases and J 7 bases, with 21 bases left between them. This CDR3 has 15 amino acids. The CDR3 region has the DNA TGCAGTGCTAGACCCGGACAGTCCACGACGGGGGAGCAGTACTTC. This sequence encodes CSARPGQSTTGEQYF.

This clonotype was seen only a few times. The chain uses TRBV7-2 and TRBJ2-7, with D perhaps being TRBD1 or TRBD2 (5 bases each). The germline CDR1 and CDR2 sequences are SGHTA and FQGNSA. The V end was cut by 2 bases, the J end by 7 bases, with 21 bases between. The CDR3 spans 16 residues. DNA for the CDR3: TGTGCCAGCAGCTTACCCCACGAGGGGTCCCGTAATGAGCAGTACTTC. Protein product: CASSLPHEGSRNEQYF.

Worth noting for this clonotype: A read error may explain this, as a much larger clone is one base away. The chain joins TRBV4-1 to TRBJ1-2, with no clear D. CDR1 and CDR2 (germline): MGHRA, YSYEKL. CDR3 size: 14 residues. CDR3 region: CASSQVGDNYSYTF. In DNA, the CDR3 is TGCGCCAGCAGCCAAGTTGGGGATAACTATAGCTACACCTTC.

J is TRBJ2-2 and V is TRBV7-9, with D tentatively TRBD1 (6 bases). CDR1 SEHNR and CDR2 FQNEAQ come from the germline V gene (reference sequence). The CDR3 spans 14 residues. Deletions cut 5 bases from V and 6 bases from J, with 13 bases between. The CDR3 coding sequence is TGTGCCAGCAGCCGACAGGTGGACGCCGGGGAGCTGTTTTTT. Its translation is CASSRQVDAGELFF.

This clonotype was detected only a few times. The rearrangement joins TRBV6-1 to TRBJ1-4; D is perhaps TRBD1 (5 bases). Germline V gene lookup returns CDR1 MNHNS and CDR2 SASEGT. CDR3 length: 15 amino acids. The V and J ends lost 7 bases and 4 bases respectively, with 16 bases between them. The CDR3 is CASNERGRGNEKLFF. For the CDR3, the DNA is TGTGCCAGCAACGAGAGGGGACGGGGTAATGAAAAACTGTTTTTT.

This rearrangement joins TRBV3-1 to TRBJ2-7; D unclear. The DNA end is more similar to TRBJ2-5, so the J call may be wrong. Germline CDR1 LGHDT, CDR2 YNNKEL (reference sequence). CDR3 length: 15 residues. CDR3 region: CASSQVQMGQETQYF. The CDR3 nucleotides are TGTGCCAGCAGCCAAGTCCAGATGGGGCAAGAGACCCAGTACTTC.

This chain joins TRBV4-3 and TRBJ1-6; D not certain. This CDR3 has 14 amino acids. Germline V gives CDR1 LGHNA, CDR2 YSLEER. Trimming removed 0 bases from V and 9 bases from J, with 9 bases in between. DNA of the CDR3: TGCGCCAGCAGCCAAGAGGTTGAATCTTCACCCCTCCACTTT. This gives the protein CASSQEVESSPLHF.

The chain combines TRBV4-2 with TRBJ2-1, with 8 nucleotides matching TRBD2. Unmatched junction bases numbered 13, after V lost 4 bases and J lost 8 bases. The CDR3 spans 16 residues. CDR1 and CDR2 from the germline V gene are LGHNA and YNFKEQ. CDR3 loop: CASSLLAGSATDEQFF. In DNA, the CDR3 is TGTGCCAGCAGCCTCCTAGCGGGCAGTGCCACCGATGAGCAGTTCTTC.

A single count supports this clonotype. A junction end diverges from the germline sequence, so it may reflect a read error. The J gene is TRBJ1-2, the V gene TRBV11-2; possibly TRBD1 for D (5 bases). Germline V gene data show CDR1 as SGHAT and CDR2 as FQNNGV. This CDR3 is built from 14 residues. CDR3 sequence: CAGSLVVRVVGYTF. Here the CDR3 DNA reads TGTGCCGGCAGCTTAGTCGTCAGGGTGGTTGGCTACACCTTC. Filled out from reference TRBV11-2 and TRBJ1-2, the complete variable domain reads EAGVAQSPRYKIIEKRQSVAFWCNPISGHATLYWYQQILGQGPKLLIQFQNNGVVDDSQLPKDRFSAERLKGVDSTLKIQPAKLEDSAVYLCAGSLVVRVVGYTFGSGTRLTVV.

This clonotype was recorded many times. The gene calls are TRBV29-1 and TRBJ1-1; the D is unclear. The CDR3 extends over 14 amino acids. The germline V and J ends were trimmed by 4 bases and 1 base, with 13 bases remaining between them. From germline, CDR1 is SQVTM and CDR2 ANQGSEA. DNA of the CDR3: TGCAGCGTTGTGGGCAGACTCGGGAACACTGAAGCTTTCTTT. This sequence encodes CSVVGRLGNTEAFF. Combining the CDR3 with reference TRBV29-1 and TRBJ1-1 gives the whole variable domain SAVISQKPSRDICQRGTSLTIQCQVDSQVTMMFWYRQQPGQSLTLIATANQGSEATYESGFVIDKFPISRPNLTFSTLTVSNMSPEDSSIYLCSVVGRLGNTEAFFGQGTRLTVV.

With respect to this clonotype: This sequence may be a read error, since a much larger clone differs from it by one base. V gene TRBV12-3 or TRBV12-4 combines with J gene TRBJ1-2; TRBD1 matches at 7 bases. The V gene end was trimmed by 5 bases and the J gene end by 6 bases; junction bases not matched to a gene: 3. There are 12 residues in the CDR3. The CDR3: CASSTTGNGYTF. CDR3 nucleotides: TGTGCCAGCAGTACGACAGGGAATGGCTACACCTTC.

For the CDR3, the DNA is TGTGCCAGCAGCCAAGAAATGGAGACCCAGTACTTC. Protein product: CASSQEMETQYF. The rearrangement links TRBV3-1 to TRBJ2-5; D uncertain. The CDR3 covers 12 residues. Deletions cut 0 bases from V and 5 bases from J, with 4 bases between. The germline V gene has CDR1 LGHDT and CDR2 YNNKEL (reference sequence).

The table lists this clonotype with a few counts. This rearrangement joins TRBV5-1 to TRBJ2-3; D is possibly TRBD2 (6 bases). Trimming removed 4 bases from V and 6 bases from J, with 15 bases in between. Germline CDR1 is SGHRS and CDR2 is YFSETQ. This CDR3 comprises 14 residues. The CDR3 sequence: CASSIRLGTDTQYF. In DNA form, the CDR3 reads TGCGCCAGCAGCATACGACTAGGGACGGATACGCAGTATTTT.

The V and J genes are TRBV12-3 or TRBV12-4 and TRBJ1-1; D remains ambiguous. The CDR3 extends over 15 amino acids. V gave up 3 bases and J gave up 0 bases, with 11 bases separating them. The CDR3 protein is CASSFGDGLNTEAFF. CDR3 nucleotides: TGTGCCAGCAGTTTCGGAGATGGGTTGAACACTGAAGCTTTCTTT.

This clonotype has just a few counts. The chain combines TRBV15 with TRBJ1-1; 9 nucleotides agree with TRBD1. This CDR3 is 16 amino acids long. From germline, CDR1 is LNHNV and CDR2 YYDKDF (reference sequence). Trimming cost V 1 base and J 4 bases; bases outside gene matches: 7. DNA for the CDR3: TGTGCCACCAGCAGAGTAGGGACAGGGAAGAGCACTGAAGCTTTCTTT. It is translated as CATSRVGTGKSTEAFF.

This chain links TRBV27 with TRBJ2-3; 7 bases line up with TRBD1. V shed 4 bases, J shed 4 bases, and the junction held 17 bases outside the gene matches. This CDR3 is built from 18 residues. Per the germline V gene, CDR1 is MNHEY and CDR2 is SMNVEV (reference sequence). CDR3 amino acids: CASSSRPRVDRFPDTQYF. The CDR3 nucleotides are TGTGCCAGCAGTTCAAGGCCCCGGGTGGACAGGTTCCCAGATACGCAGTATTTT.

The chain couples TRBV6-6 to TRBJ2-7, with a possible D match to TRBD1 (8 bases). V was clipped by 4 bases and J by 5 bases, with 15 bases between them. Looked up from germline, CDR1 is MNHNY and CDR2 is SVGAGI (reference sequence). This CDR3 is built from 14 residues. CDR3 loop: CASSSGQAGDEQYF. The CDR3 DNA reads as TGTGCCAGCAGTTCGGGACAGGCGGGGGACGAGCAGTACTTC.

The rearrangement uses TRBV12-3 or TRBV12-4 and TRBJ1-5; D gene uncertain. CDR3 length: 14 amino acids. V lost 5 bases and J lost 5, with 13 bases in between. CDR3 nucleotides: TGTGCCAGCAGTGTCCGGGGAGTCGATCAGCCCCAGCATTTT. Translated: CASSVRGVDQPQHF.

CDR3 region: CASSYRTANQPQHF. CDR3 nucleotides: TGTGCCAGCAGTTACCGGACAGCCAATCAGCCCCAGCATTTT. This chain connects TRBV12-3 or TRBV12-4 to TRBJ1-5, with D possibly matching TRBD1 (6 bases). V shed 4 bases and J shed 3 bases, with 10 bases lying between them. The CDR3 loop spans 14 amino acids.

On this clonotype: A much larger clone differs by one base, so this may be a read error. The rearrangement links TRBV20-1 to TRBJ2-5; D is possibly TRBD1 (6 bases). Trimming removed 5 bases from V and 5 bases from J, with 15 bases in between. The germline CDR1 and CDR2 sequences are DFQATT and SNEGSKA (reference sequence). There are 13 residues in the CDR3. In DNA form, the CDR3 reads TGCAGTGCTGGCCGACAGGTTGGGGAGACCCAGTACTTC. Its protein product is CSAGRQVGETQYF.

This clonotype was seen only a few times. In DNA form, the CDR3 reads TGTGCCAGCGGACAGGCCTACTCCTACGAGCAGTACTTC. Translated: CASGQAYSYEQYF. V and J are TRBV28 and TRBJ2-7; 7 bases are shared with TRBD1. Germline CDR1 is MDHEN and CDR2 is SYDVKM. This CDR3 is built from 13 residues. J lost 0 bases, V lost 8 bases, and 4 bases had no gene match.

The CDR3 sequence is CASSYSQQGVWNEQFF. As DNA, the CDR3 is TGTGCCAGCAGTTACTCCCAACAGGGGGTCTGGAATGAGCAGTTCTTC. The chain carries TRBV6-6 and TRBJ2-1, with 8 bases aligning to TRBD1. J gave up 7 bases and V 0 bases, and 8 bases lay outside the gene matches. CDR1 and CDR2 from the germline V gene are MNHNY and SVGAGI (reference sequence). The CDR3 consists of 16 residues.

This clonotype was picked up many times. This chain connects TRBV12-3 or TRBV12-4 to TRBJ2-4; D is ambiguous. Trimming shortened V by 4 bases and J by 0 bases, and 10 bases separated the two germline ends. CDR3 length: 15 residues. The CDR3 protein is CASSSNVIAKNIQYF. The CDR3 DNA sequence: TGTGCCAGCAGTTCAAATGTGATAGCCAAAAACATTCAGTACTTC.